This note documents a single TCR beta chain sequence. The entry originates in a study of blood T cell repertoires in COVID-19. Study-wide background: Samples taken during acute and convalescent COVID-19 were collected in the United States, Italy and Spain. T cells, B-cell-depleted T cells, or PBMCs provided the cDNA or gDNA that served as material.

The V and J ends lost 5 bases and 0 bases, in that order; junction bases with no gene match: 14. Per the germline V gene, CDR1 is SGHAT and CDR2 is FQNNGV. The CDR3 is 19 amino acids. Profiled with immunoSEQ multiplex PCR; TCRdb holds only in-frame clones, not every one. The sample consists of more than 200,000 clones, 80% to 90% of them appearing once. The chain has TRBV11-2 and TRBJ2-7, with 12 nucleotides matching TRBD2. Specimen: PBMCs or T cells enriched from blood (not recorded which). The receptor's source is a man aged 25-40 years in a cohort exposed to, infected with or recovered from COVID-19 (not recorded which). The CDR3: CASSVPRLAGASTSYEQYF. Written as DNA, the CDR3 is TGTGCCAGCAGCGTTCCGAGACTAGCGGGAGCGTCTACCTCCTACGAGCAGTACTTC. The full variable domain, with the rest looked up from reference TRBV11-2 and TRBJ2-7, is EAGVAQSPRYKIIEKRQSVAFWCNPISGHATLYWYQQILGQGPKLLIQFQNNGVVDDSQLPKDRFSAERLKGVDSTLKIQPAKLEDSAVYLCASSVPRLAGASTSYEQYFGPGTRLTVT.